The T cell receptor (beta chain) under discussion was sequenced for a study of T cell repertoires in cytomegalovirus infection. Study context: From public TCR beta signatures came an indication of both CMV infection and matching HLA type.

The CDR3 is 17 amino acids. J was trimmed by 0 bases and V by 1 base; bases with no gene match: 5. Germline V gene sequence: CDR1 MNHNY, CDR2 SVGAGI (reference sequence). TCRdb reanalysed the reads using MiXCR and keeps one entry per CDR3 protein. The sample records around 99,000 distinct CDR3 sequences, about 28% being singletons. To note about this clonotype: Its antigen is unknown.

Study-wide results and caveats: HLA-C-restricted CMV-specific TCR beta clonotypes prevailed in the ex vivo response. Cumulative public TCR beta family frequency identified CMV carriers with the relevant HLA.

This TCR was sampled from a human donor in good health (CMV status not recorded). Some clones in this sample may be carry-over from other donors' samples. Here the sequenced sample was CD8+ T cells from cultured PBMCs, taken from culture after CMV antigen stimulation. V gene TRBV6-6 combines with J gene TRBJ2-7, with TRBD1 matching over 11 bases. CDR3 residues: CASSYFLGQGVSYEQYF. CDR3 nucleotides: TGTGCCAGCAGTTACTTTCTGGGACAGGGGGTCTCCTACGAGCAGTACTTC.